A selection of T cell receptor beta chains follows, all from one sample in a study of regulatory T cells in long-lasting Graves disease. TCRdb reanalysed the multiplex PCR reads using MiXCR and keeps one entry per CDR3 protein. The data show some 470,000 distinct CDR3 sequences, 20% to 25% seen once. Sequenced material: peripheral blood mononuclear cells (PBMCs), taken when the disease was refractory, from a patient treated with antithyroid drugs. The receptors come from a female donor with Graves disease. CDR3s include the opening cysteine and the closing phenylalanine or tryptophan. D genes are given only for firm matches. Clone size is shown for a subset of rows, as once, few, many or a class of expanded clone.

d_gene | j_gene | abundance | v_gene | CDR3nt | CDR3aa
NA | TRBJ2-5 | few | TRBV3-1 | TGTGCCAGCAGCCAAGGCGTCTGGGGGTCTCAAGAGACCCAGTACTTC | CASSQGVWGSQETQYF
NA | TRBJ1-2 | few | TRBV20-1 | TGCAGTGCTAGAGATCCTGGGACGGTAGCTAACTATGGCTACACCTTC | CSARDPGTVANYGYTF
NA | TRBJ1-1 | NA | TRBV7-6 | TGTGCCAGCAGCTTAGTGGCAGGGGAGACGGTGAACACTGAAGCTTTCTTT | CASSLVAGETVNTEAFF
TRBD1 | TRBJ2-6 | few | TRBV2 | TGTGCCAGCAGAACCACAGGGGGCGTCCATTCTGGGGCCAACGCCCTGACTTTC | CASRTTGGVHSGANALTF
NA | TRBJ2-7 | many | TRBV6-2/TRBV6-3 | TGTGCCAGCAGTTACGGTCGGAACACCTACGAGCAGTACTTC | CASSYGRNTYEQYF
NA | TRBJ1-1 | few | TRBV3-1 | TGTGCCAGCAGCCCCAACCCAGAGATGAACACTGAAGCTTTCTTT | CASSPNPEMNTEAFF
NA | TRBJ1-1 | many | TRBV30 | TGTGCCTGGGGAGGGGGCACTGAAGCTTTCTTT | CAWGGGTEAFF
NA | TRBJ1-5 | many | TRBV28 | TGTGCCAGCAGTTTATTACATCAGCCCCAGCATTTT | CASSLLHQPQHF
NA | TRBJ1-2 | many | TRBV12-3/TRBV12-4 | TGTGCCAGCAGTTTAGACGCCAGGGGACTCTATGGCTACACCTTC | CASSLDARGLYGYTF
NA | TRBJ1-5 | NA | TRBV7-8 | TGTGCCAGCAGCCGACAGGTTTTGGATCAGCCCCAGCATTTT | CASSRQVLDQPQHF
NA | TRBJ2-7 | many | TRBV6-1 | TGTGCCAGCCTGAAGGACAGAGCCTCCTACGAGCAGTACTTC | CASLKDRASYEQYF
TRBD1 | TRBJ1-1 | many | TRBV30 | TGTGCCTGGAGTGGTGGGACAGCCATGAACACTGAAGCTTTCTTT | CAWSGGTAMNTEAFF
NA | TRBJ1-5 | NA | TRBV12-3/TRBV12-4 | TGTGCCAGCAGGCCCAACAGGGACAATCAGCCCCAGCATTTT | CASRPNRDNQPQHF
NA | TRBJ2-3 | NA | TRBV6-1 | TGTGCCAGCAGTCACCTTGGTATCTCGCTTGATACGCAGTATTTT | CASSHLGISLDTQYF
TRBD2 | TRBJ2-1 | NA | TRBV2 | TGTGCCAGCAGACAAATAGCGGGGGAAAACTACAATGAGCAGTTCTTC | CASRQIAGENYNEQFF
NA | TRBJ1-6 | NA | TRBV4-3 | TGCGCCAGCAGCCAAGTGGCTCAGGATAATTCACCCCTCCACTTT | CASSQVAQDNSPLHF
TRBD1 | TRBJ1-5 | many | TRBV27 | TGTGCCAGCAGAGGTGGACAGGGTACCAGTCAGCCCCAGCATTTT | CASRGGQGTSQPQHF
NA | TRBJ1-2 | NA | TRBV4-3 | TGCGCCAGCAGCCAAGTAATAGACAATATCTATGGCTACACCTTC | CASSQVIDNIYGYTF